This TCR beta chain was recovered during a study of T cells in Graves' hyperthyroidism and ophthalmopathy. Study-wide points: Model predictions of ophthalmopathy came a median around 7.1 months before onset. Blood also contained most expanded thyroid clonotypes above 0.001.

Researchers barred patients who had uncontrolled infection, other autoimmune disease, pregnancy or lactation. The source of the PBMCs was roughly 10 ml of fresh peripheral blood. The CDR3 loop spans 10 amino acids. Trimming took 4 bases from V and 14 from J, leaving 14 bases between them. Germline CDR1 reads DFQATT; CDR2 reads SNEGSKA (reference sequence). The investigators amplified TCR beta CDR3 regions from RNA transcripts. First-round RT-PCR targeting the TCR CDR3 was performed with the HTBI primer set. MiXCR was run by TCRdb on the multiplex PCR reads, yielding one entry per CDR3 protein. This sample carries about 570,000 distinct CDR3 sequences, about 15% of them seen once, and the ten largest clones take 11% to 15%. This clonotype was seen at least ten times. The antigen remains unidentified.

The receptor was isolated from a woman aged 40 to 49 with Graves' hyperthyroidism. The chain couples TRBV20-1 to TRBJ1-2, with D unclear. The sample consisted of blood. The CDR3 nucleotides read TGCAGTGCTAAAGTGATACTGGATACCTTC. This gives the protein CSAKVILDTF.